The clone carrying this T cell receptor (beta chain) turned up a few times. Its specificity is unknown. V was trimmed by 1 base and J by 5 bases, leaving 3 bases between them. The CDR3 has 11 residues. CDR1 and CDR2 from the germline V gene are SEHNR and FQNEAQ (reference sequence). This specimen belongs to a study of T-cell memory formation after mild COVID-19. The study's findings and limits: Prior to infection, memory already included some responding clones, suggesting cross-reactive memory joined. The study found contracting CD4+ clones mainly in CM and EM and contracting CD8+ clones in EMRA. Clones that contracted from day 15 to 85 were balanced CD4/CD8, while later expanders leaned CD4+.

Constant-segment primers served in 5'RACE that generated TCR alpha and TCR beta cDNA libraries bearing sample barcodes and UMIs. TCRdb re-called the 5' RACE reads with MiXCR, one entry per CDR3 protein. The repertoire holds about 390,000 distinct CDR3 sequences, with roughly 15% as singletons. V is TRBV7-9 and J is TRBJ2-7; no clear D gene. What was sequenced was PBMCs or a T cell subset sorted from them (not recorded which). The TCR originated in a man aged 18 to 29 who had mild COVID-19 (a few samples of this study predate the infection). Cell type and time point are not known. CDR3 loop: CASSLVHEQYF. CDR3 sequence (DNA): TGTGCCAGCAGCTTAGTCCACGAGCAGTACTTC.